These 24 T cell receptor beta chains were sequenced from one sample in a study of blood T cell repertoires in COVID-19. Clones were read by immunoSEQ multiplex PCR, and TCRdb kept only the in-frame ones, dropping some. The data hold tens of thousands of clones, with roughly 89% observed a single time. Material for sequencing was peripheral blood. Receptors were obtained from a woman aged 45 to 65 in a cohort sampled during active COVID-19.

For the CDR3, the DNA is TGTGCCAGCAGCACGGGCGGGAGGGCCTTCCACGGGGAGCTGTTTTTT. Its translation: CASSTGGRAFHGELFF. The chain carries TRBV7-6 and TRBJ2-2; 9 bases align to TRBD2. In germline, CDR1 is SGHVS, CDR2 FNYEAQ. The CDR3 is 16 residues long. V lost 5 bases and J lost 7; bases outside the gene matches: 11. Combining the CDR3 with reference TRBV7-6 and TRBJ2-2 gives the whole variable domain GAGVSQSPRYKVTKRGQDVALRCDPISGHVSLYWYRQALGQGPEFLTYFNYEAQQDKSGLPNDRFSAERPEGSISTLTIQRTEQRDSAMYRCASSTGGRAFHGELFFGEGSRLTVL.

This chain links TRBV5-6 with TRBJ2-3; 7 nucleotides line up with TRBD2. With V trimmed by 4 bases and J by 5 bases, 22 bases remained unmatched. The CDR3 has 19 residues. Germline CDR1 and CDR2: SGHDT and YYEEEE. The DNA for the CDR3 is TGTGCCAGCAGCAATAGGGGTAGGGCACTAGCGACGCTTGGAGATACGCAGTATTTT. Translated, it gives CASSNRGRALATLGDTQYF.

The CDR3 DNA reads as TGTGCCAGCAGGAAGTTCTCGGGACAGCTTCTCTACGAGCAGTACTTC. This translates into CASRKFSGQLLYEQYF. The chain links TRBV2 to TRBJ2-7; 7 nucleotides line up with TRBD1. This CDR3 has 16 residues. The V gene end was trimmed by 6 bases and the J gene end by 3 bases; junction bases not matched to a gene: 14. Looked up from germline, CDR1 is SNHLY and CDR2 is FYNNEI. The full variable domain, its missing parts supplied by reference TRBV2 and TRBJ2-7, is EPEVTQTPSHQVTQMGQEVILRCVPISNHLYFYWYRQILGQKVEFLVSFYNNEISEKSEIFDDQFSVERPDGSNFTLKIRSTKLEDSAMYFCASRKFSGQLLYEQYFGPGTRLTVT.

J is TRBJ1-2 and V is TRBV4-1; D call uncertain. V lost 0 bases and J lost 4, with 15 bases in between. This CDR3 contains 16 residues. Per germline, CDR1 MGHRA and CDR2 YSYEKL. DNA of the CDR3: TGCGCCAGCAGCCAAGATCCATCCGGGAAAGGCTATGGCTACACCTTC. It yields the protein CASSQDPSGKGYGYTF.

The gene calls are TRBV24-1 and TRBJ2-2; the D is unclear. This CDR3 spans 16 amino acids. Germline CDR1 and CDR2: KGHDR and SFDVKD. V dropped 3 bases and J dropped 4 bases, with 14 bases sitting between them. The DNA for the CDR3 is TGTGCCACCAGTGATGCTTCACGAAGGAGCACCGGGGAGCTGTTTTTT. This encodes CATSDASRRSTGELFF.

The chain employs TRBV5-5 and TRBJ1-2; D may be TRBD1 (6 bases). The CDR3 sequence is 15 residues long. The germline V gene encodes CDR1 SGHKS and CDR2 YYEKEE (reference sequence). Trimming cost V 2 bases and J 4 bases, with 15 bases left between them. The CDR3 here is CASSLTGSKVYGYTF. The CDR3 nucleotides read TGTGCCAGCAGCTTAACAGGGAGCAAAGTCTATGGCTACACCTTC.

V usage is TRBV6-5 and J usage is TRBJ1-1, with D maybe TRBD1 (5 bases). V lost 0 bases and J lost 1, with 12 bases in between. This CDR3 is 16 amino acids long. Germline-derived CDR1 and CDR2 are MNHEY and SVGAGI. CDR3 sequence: CASSYSTGTRNTEAFF. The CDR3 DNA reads TGTGCCAGCAGTTACTCCACCGGGACTAGGAACACTGAAGCTTTCTTT.

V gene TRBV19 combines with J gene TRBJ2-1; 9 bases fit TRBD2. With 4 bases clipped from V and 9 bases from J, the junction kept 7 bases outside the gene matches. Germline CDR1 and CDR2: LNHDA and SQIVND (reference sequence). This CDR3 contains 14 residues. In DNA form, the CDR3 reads TGTGCCAGTAGTAGGGGCGGGGGGGCCGGTGAGCAGTTCTTC. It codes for CASSRGGGAGEQFF.

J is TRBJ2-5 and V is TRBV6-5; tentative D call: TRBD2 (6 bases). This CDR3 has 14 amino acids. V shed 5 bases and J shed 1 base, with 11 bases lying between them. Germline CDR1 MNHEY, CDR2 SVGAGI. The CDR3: CASSPGTAQETQYF. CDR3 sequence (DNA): TGTGCCAGCAGTCCCGGGACTGCCCAAGAGACCCAGTACTTC.

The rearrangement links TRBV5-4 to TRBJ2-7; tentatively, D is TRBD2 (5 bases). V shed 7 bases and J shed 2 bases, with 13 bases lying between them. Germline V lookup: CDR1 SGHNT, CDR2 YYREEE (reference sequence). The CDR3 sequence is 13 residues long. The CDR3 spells CASGRSGPYEQYF. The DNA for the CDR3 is TGTGCCAGCGGTAGGAGCGGACCCTACGAGCAGTACTTC.

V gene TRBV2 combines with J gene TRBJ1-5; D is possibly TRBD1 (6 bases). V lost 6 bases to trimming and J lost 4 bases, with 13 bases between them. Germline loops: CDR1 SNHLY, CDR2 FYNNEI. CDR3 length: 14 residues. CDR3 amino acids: CASRGYQGNQPQHF. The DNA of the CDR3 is TGTGCCAGCAGAGGTTACCAGGGGAATCAGCCCCAGCATTTT.

CDR3 DNA sequence: TGTGCCAGCTTTAGGACAGGGGGATCGGGAACTGAAGCTTTCTTT. Protein sequence: CASFRTGGSGTEAFF. The chain joins TRBV27 to TRBJ1-1, with TRBD1 identical over 10 bases. Germline assignment: CDR1 MNHEY and CDR2 SMNVEV (reference sequence). Trimming cost V 8 bases and J 5 bases; bases outside gene matches: 11. This CDR3 spans 15 amino acids.

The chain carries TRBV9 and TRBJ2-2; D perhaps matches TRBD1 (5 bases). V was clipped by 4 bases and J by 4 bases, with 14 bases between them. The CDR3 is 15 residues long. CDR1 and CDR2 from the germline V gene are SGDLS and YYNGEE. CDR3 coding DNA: TGTGCCAGCAGCCCCGCAGGGTTGGGCACCGGGGAGCTGTTTTTT. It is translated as CASSPAGLGTGELFF.

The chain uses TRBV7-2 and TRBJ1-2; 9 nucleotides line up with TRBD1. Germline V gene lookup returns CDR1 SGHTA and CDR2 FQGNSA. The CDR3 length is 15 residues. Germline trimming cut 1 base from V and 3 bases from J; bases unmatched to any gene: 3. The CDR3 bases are TGTGCCAGCAGCTTAGGAGGGACAGGGTACTATGGCTACACCTTC. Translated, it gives CASSLGGTGYYGYTF. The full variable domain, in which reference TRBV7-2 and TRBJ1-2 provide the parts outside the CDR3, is GAGVSQSPSNKVTEKGKDVELRCDPISGHTALYWYRQSLGQGLEFLIYFQGNSAPDKSGLPSDRFSAERTGGSVSTLTIQRTQQEDSAVYLCASSLGGTGYYGYTFGSGTRLTVV.

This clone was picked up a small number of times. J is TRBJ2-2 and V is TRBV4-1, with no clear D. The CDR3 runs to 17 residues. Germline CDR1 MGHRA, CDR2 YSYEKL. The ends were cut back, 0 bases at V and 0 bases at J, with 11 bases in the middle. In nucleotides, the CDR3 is TGCGCCAGCAGCCAAGAGGATTGGGCCCCGAACACCGGGGAGCTGTTTTTT. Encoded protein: CASSQEDWAPNTGELFF.

This CDR3 is CASSEGQGKHNEQFF. DNA of the CDR3: TGCGCCAGCAGCGAGGGACAGGGGAAACACAATGAGCAGTTCTTC. The rearrangement links TRBV5-1 to TRBJ2-1, with TRBD1 identical over 10 bases. Trimming took 4 bases from V and 5 from J; bases not matched to a gene: 6. The germline V gene encodes CDR1 SGHRS and CDR2 YFSETQ. This CDR3 is built from 15 residues.

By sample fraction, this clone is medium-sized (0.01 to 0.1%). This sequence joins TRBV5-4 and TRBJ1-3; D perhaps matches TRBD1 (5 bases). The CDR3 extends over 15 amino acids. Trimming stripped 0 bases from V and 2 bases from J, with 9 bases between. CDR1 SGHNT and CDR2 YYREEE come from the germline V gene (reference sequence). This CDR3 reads CASSLGAGPGNTIYF. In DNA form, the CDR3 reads TGTGCCAGCAGCTTGGGCGCAGGGCCTGGAAACACCATATATTTT.

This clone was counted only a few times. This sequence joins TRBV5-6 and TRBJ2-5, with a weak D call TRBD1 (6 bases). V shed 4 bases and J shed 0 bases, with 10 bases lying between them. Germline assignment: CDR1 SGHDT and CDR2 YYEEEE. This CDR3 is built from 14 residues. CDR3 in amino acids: CASSLDRYQETQYF. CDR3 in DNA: TGTGCCAGCAGCCTGGACAGATACCAAGAGACCCAGTACTTC.

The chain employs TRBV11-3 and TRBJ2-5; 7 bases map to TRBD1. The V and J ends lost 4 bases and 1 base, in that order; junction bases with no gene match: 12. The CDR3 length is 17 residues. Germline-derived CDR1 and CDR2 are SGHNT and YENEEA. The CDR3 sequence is CASSSGRTGIAQETQYF. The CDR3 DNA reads TGTGCCAGCAGCTCGGGCCGGACAGGTATTGCCCAAGAGACCCAGTACTTC.

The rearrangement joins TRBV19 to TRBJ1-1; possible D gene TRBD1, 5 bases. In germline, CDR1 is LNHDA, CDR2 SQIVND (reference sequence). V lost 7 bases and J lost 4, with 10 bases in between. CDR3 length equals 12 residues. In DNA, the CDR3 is TGTGCCAGTAACAGGTGGGCCACTGAAGCTTTCTTT. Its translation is CASNRWATEAFF. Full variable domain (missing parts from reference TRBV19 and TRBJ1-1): DGGITQSPKYLFRKEGQNVTLSCEQNLNHDAMYWYRQDPGQGLRLIYYSQIVNDFQKGDIAEGYSVSREKKESFPLTVTSAQKNPTAFYLCASNRWATEAFFGQGTRLTVV.

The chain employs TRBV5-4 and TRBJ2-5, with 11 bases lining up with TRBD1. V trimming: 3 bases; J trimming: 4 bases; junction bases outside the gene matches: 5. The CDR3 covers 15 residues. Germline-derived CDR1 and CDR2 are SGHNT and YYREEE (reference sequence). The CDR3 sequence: CASSSRTGGPETQYF. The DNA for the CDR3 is TGTGCCAGCAGCTCTAGGACAGGGGGCCCAGAGACCCAGTACTTC.

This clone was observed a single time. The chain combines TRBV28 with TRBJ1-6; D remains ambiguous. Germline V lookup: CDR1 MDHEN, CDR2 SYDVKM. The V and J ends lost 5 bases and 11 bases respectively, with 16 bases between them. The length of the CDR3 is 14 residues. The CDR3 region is CASSGPVNQAPLHF. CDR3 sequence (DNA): TGTGCCAGCAGTGGTCCGGTCAATCAGGCACCCCTCCACTTT. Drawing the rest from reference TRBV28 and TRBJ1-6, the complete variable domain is DVKVTQSSRYLVKRTGEKVFLECVQDMDHENMFWYRQDPGLGLRLIYFSYDVKMKEKGDIPEGYSVSREKKERFSLILESASTNQTSMYLCASSGPVNQAPLHFGNGTRLTVT.

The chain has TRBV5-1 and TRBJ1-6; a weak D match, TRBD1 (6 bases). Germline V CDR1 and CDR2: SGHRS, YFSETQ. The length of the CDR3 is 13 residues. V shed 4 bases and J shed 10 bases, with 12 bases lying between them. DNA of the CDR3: TGCGCCAGCAGCCTGGGGGGGCAGTCACCCCTCCACTTT. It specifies CASSLGGQSPLHF.

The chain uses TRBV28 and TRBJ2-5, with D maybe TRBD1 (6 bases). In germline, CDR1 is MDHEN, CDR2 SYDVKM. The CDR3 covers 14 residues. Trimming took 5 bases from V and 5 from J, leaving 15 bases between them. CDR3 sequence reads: CASSLPQGRETQYF. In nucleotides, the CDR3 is TGTGCCAGCAGTCTCCCACAGGGTCGGGAGACCCAGTACTTC.